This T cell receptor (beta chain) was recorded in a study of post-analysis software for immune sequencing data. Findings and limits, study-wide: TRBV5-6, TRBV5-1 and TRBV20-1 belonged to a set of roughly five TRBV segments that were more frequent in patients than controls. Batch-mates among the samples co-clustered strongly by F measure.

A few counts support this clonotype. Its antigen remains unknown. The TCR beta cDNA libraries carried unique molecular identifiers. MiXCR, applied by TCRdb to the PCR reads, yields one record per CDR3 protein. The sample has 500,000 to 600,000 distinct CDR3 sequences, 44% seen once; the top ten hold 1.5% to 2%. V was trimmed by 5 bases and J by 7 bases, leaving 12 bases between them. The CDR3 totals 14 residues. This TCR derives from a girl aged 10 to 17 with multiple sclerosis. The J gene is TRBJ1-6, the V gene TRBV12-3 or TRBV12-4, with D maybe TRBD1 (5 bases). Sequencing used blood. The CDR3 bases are TGTGCCAGCAGTCCAGGGTTTGGGAATTCACCCCTCCACTTT. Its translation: CASSPGFGNSPLHF.